A selection of T cell receptor beta chains follows, all from one sample in a study of vaccination effects on CD4 cells after COVID-19. Sequencing was performed with immunoSEQ multiplex PCR; in TCRdb, only in-frame clones are kept and a portion is missing. Of more than 60,000 clones in the sample, around 74% were seen once. For these receptors, no antigen is known. The sample was CD4+ T cells from PBMCs cultured without peptide, taken after COVID-19 vaccination. The receptors come from a human donor who received a COVID-19 vaccine. The CDR3 runs from the conserved cysteine through the conserved F or W. A D gene is named only where the DNA matches it firmly. Clone size appears in some rows only: once, few, many, or a class for an expanded clone.

D: NA; J: TRBJ1-4; V: TRBV6-5; size: NA; CDR3: CASSYDTSTNEKLFF; DNA: TGTGCCAGCAGTTACGATACCTCAACTAATGAAAAACTGTTTTTT
D: NA; J: TRBJ2-2; V: TRBV3-1/TRBV3-2; size: few; CDR3: CASSQGGLGTGELFF; DNA: TGTGCCAGCAGCCAAGGCGGGCTTGGCACCGGGGAGCTGTTTTTT
D: NA; J: TRBJ1-2; V: TRBV6-6; size: few; CDR3: CASSPRSAAIGRGYTF; DNA: TGTGCCAGCAGTCCCAGGTCGGCGGCCATAGGCCGTGGCTACACCTTC
D: TRBD1; J: TRBJ2-5; V: TRBV5-6; size: once; CDR3: CASSLMGQIQETQYF; DNA: TGTGCCAGCAGCTTGATGGGACAGATCCAAGAGACCCAGTACTTC
D: NA; J: TRBJ2-5; V: TRBV4-3; size: NA; CDR3: CASSQEWGRETQYF; DNA: TGCGCCAGCAGCCAAGAGTGGGGGAGAGAGACCCAGTACTTC
D: NA; J: TRBJ1-6; V: TRBV6-2/TRBV6-3; size: NA; CDR3: CASTYWPGSNSPLHF; DNA: TGTGCCAGCACTTACTGGCCAGGGAGTAATTCACCCCTCCACTTT
D: NA; J: TRBJ1-2; V: TRBV4-1; size: NA; CDR3: CASSQEPAVGVGYTF; DNA: TGCGCCAGCAGCCAAGAACCCGCGGTGGGGGTTGGCTACACCTTC
D: NA; J: TRBJ2-5; V: TRBV6-5; size: NA; CDR3: CASRGPGPLGETQYF; DNA: TGTGCCAGCAGGGGCCCGGGACCCCTTGGGGAGACCCAGTACTTC
D: TRBD1; J: TRBJ2-5; V: TRBV24-1; size: few; CDR3: CATSKEGTGVETQYF; DNA: TGTGCCACCAGTAAAGAGGGGACAGGGGTAGAGACCCAGTACTTC
D: TRBD1; J: TRBJ2-5; V: TRBV6-5; size: NA; CDR3: CASSPDRFILETQYF; DNA: TGTGCCAGCAGCCCGGACAGGTTTATTCTGGAGACCCAGTACTTC
D: NA; J: TRBJ1-1; V: TRBV9; size: few; CDR3: CASSVDQGTEAFF; DNA: TGTGCCAGCAGCGTAGATCAGGGAACTGAAGCTTTCTTT
D: NA; J: TRBJ1-2; V: TRBV10-1; size: NA; CDR3: CASSETQGYGYTF; DNA: TGCGCCAGCAGTGAGACACAGGGATATGGCTACACCTTC
D: TRBD1; J: TRBJ2-5; V: TRBV7-2; size: NA; CDR3: CASSRKTRDRENAETQYF; DNA: TGTGCCAGCAGCCGTAAGACCCGGGACAGGGAGAATGCGGAGACCCAGTACTTC
D: NA; J: TRBJ1-2; V: TRBV3-1/TRBV3-2; size: NA; CDR3: CASSQGTDYGYTF; DNA: TGTGCCAGCAGCCAAGGGACAGACTATGGCTACACCTTC
D: NA; J: TRBJ2-3; V: TRBV18; size: NA; CDR3: CASSPPGTDTQYF; DNA: TGTGCCAGCTCACCCCCCGGCACAGATACGCAGTATTTT
D: TRBD2; J: TRBJ2-3; V: TRBV5-1; size: NA; CDR3: CASTRLAGGRMSDTQYF; DNA: TGCGCCAGCACCCGACTAGCGGGGGGGAGGATGTCAGATACGCAGTATTTT
D: NA; J: TRBJ1-4; V: TRBV7-3; size: few; CDR3: CASANRAGEKLFF; DNA: TGTGCCAGCGCGAACAGGGCGGGCGAAAAACTGTTTTTT
D: TRBD1; J: TRBJ1-5; V: TRBV24-1; size: NA; CDR3: CATSDPLTGGGQPQHF; DNA: TGTGCCACCAGTGATCCTTTGACAGGGGGAGGTCAGCCCCAGCATTTT
D: TRBD1; J: TRBJ1-1; V: TRBV9; size: NA; CDR3: CASSKTGSTEAFF; DNA: TGTGCCAGCAGCAAGACAGGGAGCACTGAAGCTTTCTTT
D: NA; J: TRBJ1-2; V: TRBV19; size: NA; CDR3: CASSTEYGYGYTF; DNA: TGTGCCAGCTCGACGGAATACGGCTATGGCTACACCTTC